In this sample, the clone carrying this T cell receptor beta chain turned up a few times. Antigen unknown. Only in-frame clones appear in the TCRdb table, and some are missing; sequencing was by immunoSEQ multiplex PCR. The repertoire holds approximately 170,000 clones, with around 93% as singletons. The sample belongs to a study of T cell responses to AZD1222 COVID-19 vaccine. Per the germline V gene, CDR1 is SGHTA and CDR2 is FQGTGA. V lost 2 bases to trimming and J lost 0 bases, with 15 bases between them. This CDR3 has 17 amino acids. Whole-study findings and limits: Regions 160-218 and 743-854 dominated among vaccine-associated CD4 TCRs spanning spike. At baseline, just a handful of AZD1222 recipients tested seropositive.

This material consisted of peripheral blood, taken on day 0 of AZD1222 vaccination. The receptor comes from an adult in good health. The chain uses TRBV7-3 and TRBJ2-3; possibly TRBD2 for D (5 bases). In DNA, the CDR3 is TGTGCCAGCAGCTTAGGCGTTAGCGCCTCTAGCACAGATACGCAGTATTTT. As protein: CASSLGVSASSTDTQYF.